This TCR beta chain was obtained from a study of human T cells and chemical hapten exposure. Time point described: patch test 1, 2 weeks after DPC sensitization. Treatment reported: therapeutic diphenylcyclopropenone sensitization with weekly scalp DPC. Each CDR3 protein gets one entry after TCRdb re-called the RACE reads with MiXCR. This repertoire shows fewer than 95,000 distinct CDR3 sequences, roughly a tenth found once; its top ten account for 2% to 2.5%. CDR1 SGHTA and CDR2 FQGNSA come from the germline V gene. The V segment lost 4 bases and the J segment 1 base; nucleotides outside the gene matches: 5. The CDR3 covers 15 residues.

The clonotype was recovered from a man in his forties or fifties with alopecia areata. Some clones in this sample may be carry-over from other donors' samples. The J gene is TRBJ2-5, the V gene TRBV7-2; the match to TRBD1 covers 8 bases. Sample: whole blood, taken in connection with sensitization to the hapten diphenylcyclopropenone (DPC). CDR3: CASSSRDRSQETQYF. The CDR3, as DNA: TGTGCCAGCAGCTCGAGGGACAGGTCCCAAGAGACCCAGTACTTC.